These 32 T cell receptor beta chains share one sample of origin, sequenced in a study of T cell responses to AZD1222 COVID-19 vaccine. The protocol was immunoSEQ multiplex PCR, while the TCRdb copy is restricted to in-frame clones and leaves out a portion. This sample has more than 150,000 clones, with 88% found just once. The sequenced sample was peripheral blood, obtained on day 0 of AZD1222 vaccination. These receptors were collected from an adult in good health.

This clone was counted once. V and J are TRBV11-3 and TRBJ2-1; possible D gene TRBD2, 5 bases. Germline V gene lookup returns CDR1 SGHNT and CDR2 YENEEA. CDR3 length: 15 amino acids. V lost 4 bases, J lost 5 bases, and 15 bases lay in between. The CDR3 nucleotides are TGTGCCAGCAGCTCAAGGGAGACTGTAAACAATGAGCAGTTCTTC. Amino acid sequence: CASSSRETVNNEQFF.

The chain recombines TRBV29-1 with TRBJ2-1, with TRBD2 matching 10 bases. The V and J ends lost 0 bases and 1 base, in that order; junction bases with no gene match: 9. The length of the CDR3 is 18 residues. Germline V gives CDR1 SQVTM, CDR2 ANQGSEA. The CDR3, as DNA: TGCAGCGTTGAAGATCCGAGAGCTAGCGGGAGTTCCTACAATGAGCAGTTCTTC. Protein: CSVEDPRASGSSYNEQFF.

As regards this clone: The sample contains more than one DNA sequence encoding this CDR3. Here the CDR3 DNA reads TGTGCCAGCAGTCCGACAGGGACCGCTGAAGCTTTCTTT. It codes for CASSPTGTAEAFF. This chain connects TRBV12-3 or TRBV12-4 to TRBJ1-1; 7 bases align to TRBD1. V shed 5 bases, J shed 6 bases, and the junction held 6 bases outside the gene matches. This CDR3 has 13 amino acids.

This chain connects TRBV5-6 to TRBJ1-1; D call uncertain. V was pared by 5 bases and J by 11 bases, with 16 bases between. Looked up from germline, CDR1 is SGHDT and CDR2 is YYEEEE. The CDR3 spans 12 residues. The CDR3 region has the DNA TGTGCCAGCAGGACTTCGGACGCGACGGCTTTCTTT. It is translated as CASRTSDATAFF.

This chain connects TRBV27 to TRBJ2-6; 9 bases align to TRBD1. Germline CDR1 and CDR2: MNHEY and SMNVEV (reference sequence). The CDR3 length is 15 residues. Unmatched junction bases numbered 8, after V lost 5 bases and J lost 9 bases. The CDR3 spells CASSPRDRESNVLTF. CDR3 sequence (DNA): TGTGCCAGCAGTCCCCGGGACAGGGAAAGCAACGTCCTGACTTTC.

This chain joins TRBV27 and TRBJ2-1; D not resolved. The CDR3 runs 13 residues. CDR1 is MNHEY, CDR2 SMNVEV, per germline (reference sequence). Trimming cost V 1 base and J 5 bases, with 6 bases left between them. The CDR3 DNA reads TGTGCCAGCAGTTTATTGTACGACAATGAGCAGTTCTTC. It encodes CASSLLYDNEQFF.

The genes are TRBV6-2 or TRBV6-3 and TRBJ1-1, with D hard to call. This CDR3 region has 12 residues. Trimming removed 2 bases at V and 6 bases at J, with 7 bases between. CDR1 is MNHEY and CDR2 is SVGEGT in the germline V gene. CDR3 sequence reads: CASSYPPAEAFF. The CDR3 DNA follows: TGTGCCAGCAGTTACCCCCCTGCTGAAGCTTTCTTT.

V is TRBV27 and J is TRBJ2-1, with 14 positions matching TRBD2. Germline V gives CDR1 MNHEY, CDR2 SMNVEV (reference sequence). The junction had 7 bases not matched to a gene; V was cut back by 5 bases and J by 4 bases. There are 17 residues in the CDR3. This CDR3 is CASSSWTSGRLYNEQFF. For the CDR3, the DNA is TGTGCCAGCAGTAGTTGGACTAGCGGGAGGCTATACAATGAGCAGTTCTTC.

V usage is TRBV3-1 (or the pseudogene TRBV3-2) and J usage is TRBJ1-2; TRBD1 matches 9 bases. J gave up 12 bases and V 4 bases, and 15 bases lay outside the gene matches. CDR1 LGHDT and CDR2 YNNKEL come from the germline V gene (reference sequence). CDR3 size: 15 residues. The CDR3 coding sequence is TGTGCCAGCAGCCCCACCCGGGGACAGGGTATTGTACACACCTTC. Protein sequence: CASSPTRGQGIVHTF.

The V gene is TRBV4-2, the J gene TRBJ1-2, with TRBD1 matching 9 bases. This CDR3 contains 15 residues. Germline-derived CDR1 and CDR2 are LGHNA and YNFKEQ. Trimming at V came to 1 base and at J to 3 bases, leaving 3 bases not matched to a gene. The DNA of the CDR3 is TGTGCCAGCAGCCAAGGGACAGGGGAGGACTATGGCTACACCTTC. Its protein is CASSQGTGEDYGYTF.

This chain links TRBV11-2 with TRBJ2-5, with unresolved D. This CDR3 has 13 residues. Looked up from germline, CDR1 is SGHAT and CDR2 is FQNNGV. V dropped 7 bases and J dropped 7 bases, with 16 bases sitting between them. The DNA for the CDR3 is TGTGCCAGCACCCTCGACAAAGTGGGGACCCAGTACTTC. This gives the protein CASTLDKVGTQYF.

This sequence joins TRBV27 and TRBJ1-2, with 11 bases aligning to TRBD1. J gave up 8 bases and V 5 bases, and 10 bases lay outside the gene matches. This CDR3 is built from 15 residues. The germline V gene encodes CDR1 MNHEY and CDR2 SMNVEV (reference sequence). In DNA form, the CDR3 reads TGTGCCAGCAGTCCACCCGGGACAGGGGGGCAAGGCTACACCTTC. Its protein is CASSPPGTGGQGYTF.

The chain couples TRBV6-1 to TRBJ2-7; D may match TRBD1 or TRBD2 (5 bases each). Germline CDR1 is MNHNS and CDR2 is SASEGT. This CDR3 contains 14 residues. Trimming removed 2 bases from V and 6 bases from J, with 14 bases in between. The CDR3 here is CASSETGPTSEQYF. The CDR3 DNA is TGTGCCAGCAGTGAAACGGGGCCCACCTCCGAGCAGTACTTC.

The V gene is TRBV5-1, the J gene TRBJ1-2; 7 nucleotides line up with TRBD1. V trimming: 1 base; J trimming: 0 bases; junction bases outside the gene matches: 6. This CDR3 spans 16 amino acids. The germline gives CDR1 SGHRS, CDR2 YFSETQ. The CDR3 DNA is TGCGCCAGCAGCTTGATTGACAGGGCCCCTAACTATGGCTACACCTTC. It codes for CASSLIDRAPNYGYTF.

V is TRBV29-1 and J is TRBJ2-1; no clear D gene. The V end was cut by 6 bases, the J end by 4 bases, with 7 bases between. Germline V gene lookup returns CDR1 SQVTM and CDR2 ANQGSEA. The CDR3 runs to 11 residues. Here the CDR3 reads CSVGTYNEQFF. CDR3 DNA sequence: TGCAGCGTGGGAACGTACAATGAGCAGTTCTTC.

The chain uses TRBV19 and TRBJ1-5; 8 nucleotides match TRBD1. CDR1 is LNHDA, CDR2 SQIVND, per germline (reference sequence). Trimming cost V 5 bases and J 6 bases; bases outside gene matches: 3. This CDR3 is built from 13 residues. CDR3 protein: CASSWTGSQPQHF. The CDR3 DNA reads TGTGCCAGTAGTTGGACAGGGAGTCAGCCCCAGCATTTT.

V usage is TRBV19 and J usage is TRBJ1-6; D uncertain. CDR1 is LNHDA and CDR2 is SQIVND in the germline V gene (reference sequence). The CDR3 length is 15 residues. Trimming removed 3 bases at V and 6 bases at J, with 12 bases between. CDR3 sequence: CASSIRDYLNSPLHF. DNA for the CDR3: TGTGCCAGTAGTATTAGAGATTACCTTAATTCACCCCTCCACTTT. Full variable domain (remainder filled in from reference TRBV19 and TRBJ1-6): DGGITQSPKYLFRKEGQNVTLSCEQNLNHDAMYWYRQDPGQGLRLIYYSQIVNDFQKGDIAEGYSVSREKKESFPLTVTSAQKNPTAFYLCASSIRDYLNSPLHFGNGTRLTVT.

The chain combines TRBV5-4 with TRBJ2-7; perhaps D is TRBD1 or TRBD2 (6 bases each). The CDR3 length is 17 residues. Trimming took off 2 bases at V and 2 bases at J, with 20 bases between the two ends. Germline assignment: CDR1 SGHNT and CDR2 YYREEE (reference sequence). The CDR3 reads CASSLKPGGLDAYEQYF. For the CDR3, the DNA is TGTGCCAGCAGCTTAAAGCCTGGGGGGCTAGACGCCTACGAGCAGTACTTC.

The V gene is TRBV29-1, the J gene TRBJ2-5, with TRBD2 matching 14 bases. From germline, CDR1 is SQVTM and CDR2 ANQGSEA. Trimming removed 7 bases from V and 4 bases from J; junction bases left unmatched: 8. The CDR3 is 15 amino acids. CDR3 DNA: TGCAGCGCCGAACCGGGACTAGCGGGAGTAGAGACCCAGTACTTC. As protein: CSAEPGLAGVETQYF.

V usage is TRBV7-9 and J usage is TRBJ2-1; D gene uncertain. The germline V and J ends were trimmed by 5 bases and 4 bases, with 15 bases remaining between them. Germline V lookup: CDR1 SEHNR, CDR2 FQNEAQ (reference sequence). The CDR3 spans 15 residues. The CDR3 spells CASSPPRRVYNEQFF. The CDR3 nucleotides are TGTGCCAGCAGCCCCCCTAGAAGGGTGTACAATGAGCAGTTCTTC. Variable domain in full (rest from reference TRBV7-9 and TRBJ2-1): DTGVSQNPRHKITKRGQNVTFRCDPISEHNRLYWYRQTLGQGPEFLTYFQNEAQLEKSRLLSDRFSAERPKGSFSTLEIQRTEQGDSAMYLCASSPPRRVYNEQFFGPGTRLTVL.

This chain connects TRBV4-1 to TRBJ1-2; weak D call: TRBD1 (5 bases). The V and J ends lost 2 bases and 3 bases respectively, with 10 bases between them. CDR1 and CDR2 (germline): MGHRA, YSYEKL. CDR3 size: 14 residues. Written as DNA, the CDR3 is TGCGCCAGCAGCCAATCCGACAGTTACTATGGCTACACCTTC. It specifies CASSQSDSYYGYTF.

The sample holds one count of this clone. The V and J genes are TRBV7-9 and TRBJ2-7; TRBD1 aligns across 7 bases. Trimming took 3 bases from V and 7 from J; bases not matched to a gene: 3. Germline assignment: CDR1 SEHNR and CDR2 FQNEAQ (reference sequence). The length of the CDR3 is 12 residues. The CDR3 loop reads CASSLTQGEQYF. The CDR3, as DNA: TGTGCCAGCAGCTTGACACAGGGGGAGCAGTACTTC.

The chain is built from TRBV19 and TRBJ1-1; 9 nucleotides line up with TRBD1. The CDR3 covers 14 residues. The germline gives CDR1 LNHDA, CDR2 SQIVND (reference sequence). The ends lost 6 bases at V and 3 bases at J; junction bases unmatched: 5. The CDR3 is CASSKDRGYTEAFF. The CDR3 DNA reads as TGTGCCAGTAGCAAAGACAGGGGGTACACTGAAGCTTTCTTT.

A few counts support this clone. The rearrangement links TRBV19 to TRBJ1-4; D may be TRBD1 (6 bases). The length of the CDR3 is 18 residues. Germline values: CDR1 LNHDA, CDR2 SQIVND (reference sequence). Deletions cut 3 bases from V and 0 bases from J, with 17 bases between. The CDR3 here is CASSIGRGSTATNEKLFF. CDR3 bases: TGTGCCAGTAGTATTGGCAGGGGCTCTACAGCAACTAATGAAAAACTGTTTTTT. The full variable domain, with the rest looked up from reference TRBV19 and TRBJ1-4, is DGGITQSPKYLFRKEGQNVTLSCEQNLNHDAMYWYRQDPGQGLRLIYYSQIVNDFQKGDIAEGYSVSREKKESFPLTVTSAQKNPTAFYLCASSIGRGSTATNEKLFFGSGTQLSVL.

This rearrangement joins TRBV6-6 to TRBJ2-5, with 9 bases fitting TRBD1. This CDR3 contains 16 residues. V dropped 5 bases and J dropped 4; count of bases not matched to a gene: 11. Per the germline V gene, CDR1 is MNHNY and CDR2 is SVGAGI (reference sequence). The CDR3 region has the DNA TGTGCCAGCAGTAACAAACAGGGGGCGCAGGGAGAGACCCAGTACTTC. Protein: CASSNKQGAQGETQYF.

CDR3: CASGLVQTGDYNEQFF. For the CDR3, the DNA is TGTGCTAGTGGTTTGGTACAGACGGGAGACTACAATGAGCAGTTCTTC. The rearrangement links TRBV12-5 to TRBJ2-1; D is possibly TRBD2 (6 bases). CDR3 length: 16 amino acids. Germline V gene lookup returns CDR1 LGHNT and CDR2 FRNRAP. The V end lost 0 bases, the J end lost 3 bases, and 12 bases lay between the germline ends.

The chain combines TRBV6-5 with TRBJ1-6, with D perhaps matching TRBD1 (5 bases). The CDR3 has 15 amino acids. Trimming took 6 bases from V and 4 from J, leaving 13 bases between them. Germline V gives CDR1 MNHEY, CDR2 SVGAGI. The CDR3 reads CASRPTGGYNSPLHF. CDR3 nucleotides: TGTGCCAGCAGACCAACGGGGGGTTATAATTCACCCCTCCACTTT.

The chain employs TRBV6-2 or TRBV6-3 and TRBJ2-7, with TRBD2 matching over 12 bases. Per the germline V gene, CDR1 is MNHEY and CDR2 is SVGEGT. The CDR3 runs to 15 residues. V dropped 6 bases and J dropped 3; count of bases not matched to a gene: 6. The CDR3 is CASSPSGRAHYEQYF. As DNA, the CDR3 is TGTGCCAGCAGCCCTAGCGGGAGGGCTCACTACGAGCAGTACTTC.

The rearrangement joins TRBV5-1 to TRBJ1-1; the D gene is possibly TRBD1 (6 bases). This CDR3 is built from 15 residues. V shed 0 bases and J shed 2 bases, with 11 bases lying between them. Germline CDR1 and CDR2: SGHRS and YFSETQ. CDR3 nucleotide sequence: TGCGCCAGCAGCTTGGATCCAGGGGTTAACACTGAAGCTTTCTTT. It yields the protein CASSLDPGVNTEAFF.

The chain has TRBV5-1 and TRBJ2-3; D is uncertain. In germline, CDR1 is SGHRS, CDR2 YFSETQ. Trimming removed 0 bases from V and 0 bases from J, with 11 bases in between. The CDR3 totals 16 residues. CDR3 region: CASSLAAALSTDTQYF. The DNA for the CDR3 is TGCGCCAGCAGCTTGGCTGCGGCCCTTAGCACAGATACGCAGTATTTT. Variable domain in full (rest from reference TRBV5-1 and TRBJ2-3): KAGVTQTPRYLIKTRGQQVTLSCSPISGHRSVSWYQQTPGQGLQFLFEYFSETQRNKGNFPGRFSGRQFSNSRSEMNVSTLELGDSALYLCASSLAAALSTDTQYFGPGTRLTVL.

This sequence joins TRBV30 and TRBJ2-2; D remains ambiguous. There are 13 residues in the CDR3. V dropped 2 bases and J dropped 1 base, with 5 bases sitting between them. Germline lookup yields CDR1 GTSNPN and CDR2 SVGIG (reference sequence). The CDR3 DNA is TGTGCCTGGAGTAGCTGGAACACCGGGGAGCTGTTTTTT. It specifies CAWSSWNTGELFF. Looking up the rest from reference TRBV30 and TRBJ2-2 gives the full variable domain: SQTIHQWPATLVQPVGSPLSLECTVEGTSNPNLYWYRQAAGRGLQLLFYSVGIGQISSEVPQNLSASRPQDRQFILSSKKLLLSDSGFYLCAWSSWNTGELFFGEGSRLTVL.

This CDR3 reads CASSPPGTGNTEAFF. In DNA, the CDR3 is TGTGCCAGCAGCCCCCCCGGGACGGGGAACACTGAAGCTTTCTTT. The chain carries TRBV7-2 and TRBJ1-1, with D possibly TRBD1 on 5 matching bases. The CDR3 has 15 residues. Germline loops: CDR1 SGHTA, CDR2 FQGNSA. Between the trimmed V and J ends, which lost 5 bases and 1 base, there was a span of 14 bases.